Presented here are 29 T cell receptor beta chains from one specimen sequenced in a study of monozygotic twins with inflammatory bowel disease. TCRdb reprocessed the 5' RACE reads and reports one entry per CDR3 protein, with no DNA. The sample totals 70,000 to 95,000 distinct CDR3 sequences; its top ten clones hold around 6.8%. Material: blood. These receptor sequences come from a human donor with ulcerative colitis or Crohn's disease, or a healthy co-twin of an affected twin (not recorded which).

The chain employs TRBV2 and TRBJ1-5. The CDR3 is 15 amino acids. Germline CDR1 is SNHLY and CDR2 is FYNNEI. CDR3 loop: CASSEGWADNQLQHF. The variable domain in full, with the rest retrieved from reference TRBV2 and TRBJ1-5, is EPEVTQTPSHQVTQMGQEVILRCVPISNHLYFYWYRQILGQKVEFLVSFYNNEISEKSEIFDDQFSVERPDGSNFTLKIRSTKLEDSAMYFCASSEGWADNQLQHFGDGTRLSIL.

J is TRBJ2-1 and V is TRBV20-1. Germline CDR1 and CDR2: DFQATT and SNEGSKA (reference sequence). CDR3 length: 14 residues. CDR3 amino acids: CSARGVGSYNEQFF.

The rearrangement joins TRBV20-1 to TRBJ2-7; as DNA is missing, the TRBD1 call by TCRdb cannot be tested. CDR3 size: 14 residues. Germline V gives CDR1 DFQATT, CDR2 SNEGSKA (reference sequence). The CDR3: CSARGGGTFYEQYF.

The chain carries TRBV12-3 or TRBV12-4 and TRBJ1-3; there is no DNA to check the TCRdb D call of TRBD1. The CDR3 is 14 amino acids. This CDR3 reads CASSSGQGENTIYF.

The chain is built from TRBV6-1 and TRBJ2-1; TCRdb's D call, TRBD1, is unchecked because there is no DNA. The CDR3 is made up of 15 amino acids. Germline CDR1 MNHNS, CDR2 SASEGT. This chain's CDR3 is CASRTRDRGWTEQFF.

This chain uses TRBV6-2 or TRBV6-3 with TRBJ2-4; TCRdb calls TRBD1, which cannot be checked without DNA. The CDR3 covers 16 residues. The germline V gene encodes CDR1 MNHEY and CDR2 SVGEGT. The CDR3 sequence is CASSPGTGFFRYIQYF.

V and J are TRBV5-1 and TRBJ2-3; the D call from TCRdb, TRBD1, cannot be confirmed without DNA. Germline loops: CDR1 SGHRS, CDR2 YFSETQ. The CDR3 is 13 amino acids. The CDR3 is CASSLEGADTQYF.

The chain combines TRBV5-5 with TRBJ1-2. This CDR3 region has 13 residues. Germline values: CDR1 SGHKS, CDR2 YYEKEE (reference sequence). The CDR3 loop is CASSRAEGSGYTF.

The CDR3 sequence is CATRDSRGETQYF. J is TRBJ2-5 and V is TRBV6-5; the TRBD1 assignment by TCRdb is unverifiable without DNA. CDR1 is MNHEY, CDR2 SVGAGI, per germline. This CDR3 contains 13 residues.

The V gene is TRBV5-6, the J gene TRBJ1-2; the TRBD1 assignment by TCRdb is unverifiable without DNA. The CDR3 is 13 residues long. CDR1 and CDR2 from the germline V gene are SGHDT and YYEEEE. The CDR3 loop reads CASSSGTVYGYTF.

The V call is TRBV2, the J call TRBJ2-2; absent DNA, TCRdb's TRBD1 call cannot be checked. The CDR3 is 14 amino acids. Germline lookup yields CDR1 SNHLY and CDR2 FYNNEI. The CDR3 is CASSEIRVGGELFF.

The chain recombines TRBV29-1 with TRBJ1-1; TCRdb returns TRBD1, unconfirmable since there is no DNA. The CDR3 is 12 amino acids. Germline V gives CDR1 SQVTM, CDR2 ANQGSEA. This CDR3 reads CSVFDRGNGAFF.

The chain has TRBV6-5 and TRBJ2-5; TCRdb's assignment of TRBD1 cannot be checked, as there is no DNA. From germline, CDR1 is MNHEY and CDR2 SVGAGI. The CDR3 is 12 amino acids. The chain's CDR3 is CASSRRGETQYF.

The CDR3: CASRDDRGYNYGYTF. The chain links TRBV5-5 to TRBJ1-2; TCRdb's D call of TRBD1 is untestable without DNA. Germline V CDR1 and CDR2: SGHKS, YYEKEE (reference sequence). The CDR3 runs to 15 residues. Drawing the rest from reference TRBV5-5 and TRBJ1-2, the complete variable domain is DAGVTQSPTHLIKTRGQQVTLRCSPISGHKSVSWYQQVLGQGPQFIFQYYEKEERGRGNFPDRFSARQFPNYSSELNVNALLLGDSALYLCASRDDRGYNYGYTFGSGTRLTVV.

V is TRBV6-5 and J is TRBJ1-1; the D call from TCRdb, TRBD1, cannot be confirmed without DNA. Germline CDR1 MNHEY, CDR2 SVGAGI. CDR3 length: 14 residues. The CDR3 region is CASSYRTLGTEAFF.

The V call is TRBV6-5, the J call TRBJ1-1; the TCRdb call, TRBD1, lacks DNA for checking. From germline, CDR1 is MNHEY and CDR2 SVGAGI. This CDR3 has 13 amino acids. CDR3 residues: CASTNRGGSATFF.

The rearrangement links TRBV12-3 or TRBV12-4 to TRBJ2-1; the D gene TCRdb calls, TRBD1, cannot be checked with no DNA. This CDR3 is 11 amino acids long. The CDR3 protein is CAGGGANEQFF.

The V and J genes are TRBV18 and TRBJ1-2. The CDR3 consists of 13 residues. Germline V gene lookup returns CDR1 KGHSH and CDR2 LQKENI. The CDR3 here is CASSPSVEGGYTF.

The genes are TRBV10-3 and TRBJ1-4; the D gene TCRdb calls, TRBD1, cannot be checked with no DNA. The CDR3 runs 15 residues. The germline gives CDR1 ENHRY, CDR2 SYGVKD. CDR3 region: CAISEGDTADEKLFF.

This chain joins TRBV18 and TRBJ1-4; TCRdb's D gene call, TRBD1, goes unchecked for lack of DNA. From germline, CDR1 is KGHSH and CDR2 LQKENI. This CDR3 is 13 amino acids long. The CDR3 region is CASSPGQASIVRF. Together with reference TRBV18 and TRBJ1-4, the CDR3 gives the full variable domain: NAGVMQNPRHLVRRRGQEARLRCSPMKGHSHVYWYRQLPEEGLKFMVYLQKENIIDESGMPKERFSAEFPKEGPSILRIQQVVRGDSAAYFCASSPGQASIVRFGSGTQLSVL.

The gene calls are TRBV7-8 and TRBJ1-2; the TCRdb call, TRBD1, lacks DNA for checking. The CDR3 is 15 amino acids. Germline V gene data show CDR1 as SGHVS and CDR2 as FQNEAQ. CDR3 residues: CASSFRQAWGYGYTF.

This sequence joins TRBV20-1 and TRBJ1-2. The germline gives CDR1 DFQATT, CDR2 SNEGSKA (reference sequence). CDR3 length equals 13 residues. CDR3 in amino acids: CSARVGSGYGYTF.

V and J are TRBV5-1 and TRBJ2-1; absent DNA, TCRdb's TRBD1 call cannot be checked. The CDR3 sequence is 16 residues long. Germline CDR1 is SGHRS and CDR2 is YFSETQ. The CDR3 protein is CASSRLTGAYFNEQFF.

This chain connects TRBV15 to TRBJ1-3. CDR3 length equals 15 residues. Germline CDR1 LNHNV, CDR2 YYDKDF (reference sequence). The CDR3 loop is CATSRDTGSGNTIYF. The whole variable domain, filled in from reference TRBV15 and TRBJ1-3, reads DAMVIQNPRYQVTQFGKPVTLSCSQTLNHNVMYWYQQKSSQAPKLLFHYYDKDFNNEADTPDNFQSRRPNTSFCFLDIRSPGLGDTAMYLCATSRDTGSGNTIYFGEGSWLTVV.

The rearrangement links TRBV12-3 or TRBV12-4 to TRBJ1-5; TCRdb's assignment of TRBD1 cannot be checked, as there is no DNA. The CDR3 consists of 12 residues. The chain's CDR3 is CASSSQGQPQHF.

This chain joins TRBV4-1 and TRBJ2-7; TCRdb outputs TRBD1, but without DNA this stays unchecked. CDR3 length equals 17 residues. The germline gives CDR1 MGHRA, CDR2 YSYEKL. The CDR3 sequence: CASSQETGQGTSYEQYF.

The gene calls are TRBV11-2 and TRBJ1-1. The CDR3 spans 13 residues. In germline, CDR1 is SGHAT, CDR2 FQNNGV. This CDR3 reads CASSFKGSTEAFF.

The V call is TRBV5-4, the J call TRBJ1-2. Germline CDR1 and CDR2: SGHNT and YYREEE (reference sequence). This CDR3 region has 14 residues. CDR3 sequence reads: CASSWGDFGGGYTF.

The gene calls are TRBV5-5 and TRBJ1-1; as DNA is missing, the TRBD1 call by TCRdb cannot be tested. The CDR3 has 15 amino acids. Per germline, CDR1 SGHKS and CDR2 YYEKEE (reference sequence). The CDR3 loop is CASSRQGLGGSEAFF.